This TCR beta chain originates from a study of blood T cells in healthy people across ages. Healthy individuals of Caucasian origin from Russia, aged roughly 6 to 100, served as donors. Germline CDR1 and CDR2: DFQATT and SNEGSKA (reference sequence). CDR3 length: 11 amino acids. Comments on this clonotype: Its antigen is unknown.

Next came a second PCR, run for about 7 to 12 cycles, which used a sample-barcoded 5' primer along with a J-beta primer mix. TCRdb ran MiXCR on the 5' RACE reads and lists one entry per CDR3 protein. Among over 600,000 distinct CDR3 sequences listed, more than 50% were seen once. Whole-study findings and limits: Since the PBMCs were unsorted, naive and antigen-experienced cells could not be conclusively compared.

Material for sequencing was blood. The V call is TRBV20-1, the J call TRBJ1-2; 7 bases are shared with TRBD1. The receptor comes from a middle-aged man in good health. The CDR3 region has the DNA TGCATTGGGAGGGGGCTCTATGGCTACACCTTC. It is translated as CIGRGLYGYTF.